These T cell receptor beta chains were read from a single sample in a study of beta chain features in type 1 diabetes. Libraries were prepared by immunoSEQ multiplex PCR; TCRdb keeps only in-frame clonotypes and omits some of them. The sample shows 150,000 to 170,000 clones, about 8.1% of them seen only once. Sequenced: central memory CD4+ T cells from blood. The receptors were gathered from a man between 18 and 29 years old in good health. Each CDR3 is given with its conserved first and last residue. Fields, in order: V gene, CDR3 protein.

v_call: TRBV7-9; cdr3_aa: CASSRGVAGGSSYEQYF
v_call: TRBV7-2; cdr3_aa: CASSLAPDSFYEQYF
v_call: TRBV7-6; cdr3_aa: CASSLEGANQPQHF
v_call: TRBV7-2; cdr3_aa: CASSPRTVGGYTF
v_call: TRBV2; cdr3_aa: CASSPSGRFGTDTQYF
v_call: TRBV5-5; cdr3_aa: CASSLQGASTDTQYF
v_call: TRBV5-4; cdr3_aa: CASSPQESGNSYEQYF
v_call: TRBV5-4; cdr3_aa: CASSQSTSVSYEQYF
v_call: TRBV7-9; cdr3_aa: CASSLGSSGENIQYF
v_call: TRBV14; cdr3_aa: CASSQYRKPDRPSYEQYF
v_call: TRBV7-9; cdr3_aa: CASSLGAEQYF
v_call: TRBV5-1; cdr3_aa: CASSPLTGGSTEAFF
v_call: TRBV19; cdr3_aa: CASSGLQGAKNIQYF
v_call: TRBV18; cdr3_aa: CASSRVRTGVNTEAFF
v_call: TRBV7-9; cdr3_aa: CASSQRLLAYEQYF
v_call: TRBV9; cdr3_aa: CASSGRLAAYNEQFF
v_call: TRBV25-1; cdr3_aa: CASSPPLQQNTEAFF
v_call: TRBV4-1; cdr3_aa: CASSQDAGGGYGYTF
v_call: TRBV9; cdr3_aa: CASSKWDRDNYGYTF
v_call: TRBV6-1; cdr3_aa: CASTTGTVQYEQYF
v_call: TRBV10-3; cdr3_aa: CAIKENRGGTEAFF
v_call: TRBV7-2; cdr3_aa: CASSLEGGQGGLEQYF
v_call: TRBV7-2; cdr3_aa: CASSLASLSTDTQYF
v_call: TRBV9; cdr3_aa: CASSPHGAARNEQFF
v_call: TRBV18; cdr3_aa: CASSLGQGNEKLFF
v_call: TRBV30; cdr3_aa: CAWGDDRGNQPQHF
v_call: TRBV2; cdr3_aa: CARGQGMNTEAFF
v_call: TRBV14; cdr3_aa: CASSQGGLATEAFF
v_call: TRBV27; cdr3_aa: CASRRDSEAFF
v_call: TRBV6-1; cdr3_aa: CASSEAGLAGWTYEQYF
v_call: TRBV28; cdr3_aa: CASSSGDSYEQYF
v_call: TRBV28; cdr3_aa: CASSLHGEQYF
v_call: TRBV9; cdr3_aa: CASSVEGQGNSPLHF
v_call: TRBV7-2; cdr3_aa: CASSFGAAGGEQYF
v_call: TRBV4-3; cdr3_aa: CASSQVDIMTYNEQFF
v_call: TRBV9; cdr3_aa: CASSVGQRNEKLFF
v_call: TRBV7-9; cdr3_aa: CASSGFAASYEQYF
v_call: TRBV28; cdr3_aa: CASSFRVSDEQFF
v_call: TRBV6-4; cdr3_aa: CASSDRLAGEDEQFF
v_call: TRBV6-1; cdr3_aa: CASTFTGSGNQPQHF
v_call: TRBV6-5; cdr3_aa: CAAKGGQGNQPQHF
v_call: TRBV13; cdr3_aa: CASSQRTSGGTDTQYF
v_call: TRBV5-4; cdr3_aa: CASNSGGAQGTQYF
v_call: TRBV7-2; cdr3_aa: CASSLDGRARETQYF
v_call: TRBV7-2; cdr3_aa: CASSLGLAGAQETQYF
v_call: TRBV28; cdr3_aa: CASSLSGSGNEQFF
v_call: TRBV5-6; cdr3_aa: CASSLSHRGYYGYTF
v_call: TRBV7-2; cdr3_aa: CASSAFNSNEQFF
v_call: TRBV27; cdr3_aa: CASSLAYEQYF